The source of this TCR beta chain is a study of blood T cell repertoires in COVID-19. Trimming pared 2 bases from V and 4 bases from J, leaving 15 bases between. The CDR3 is 16 amino acids. Germline loops: CDR1 LNHDA, CDR2 SQIVND (reference sequence). Profiled with immunoSEQ multiplex PCR; TCRdb holds only in-frame clones, not every one. The sample shows roughly 190,000 clones, approximately 90% of them seen only once. Sequencing used peripheral blood. This chain uses TRBV19 with TRBJ1-5; D possibly corresponds to TRBD1 (6 bases). This clonotype was obtained from a woman older than 75 in a cohort sampled during active or convalescent COVID-19. In DNA, the CDR3 is TGTGCCAGTAGTATACCGGACAGATACGATAATCAGCCCCAGCATTTT. It encodes CASSIPDRYDNQPQHF.